These T cell receptor beta chains were read from a single sample in a study of T cells expressing NK-cell markers. TCRdb reworked the 5' RACE reads into one entry per CDR3 protein, no DNA. The clone table shows fewer than 300,000 distinct CDR3 sequences, with the ten largest holding around 3.9%. Material for sequencing was blood T cells: a sorted CD56 or NKG2C T cell subset, CD4+ or CD8+ T cells, or bulk PBMC T cells (not recorded which). The receptors derive from a woman between 18 and 70 years old in good health. Each CDR3 is given with its conserved first and last residue. The order of the fields is V gene, J gene, CDR3 protein.

V gene: TRBV6-2/TRBV6-3
J gene: TRBJ2-4
CDR3 protein: CASSYHQGNIQYF

V gene: TRBV12-3/TRBV12-4
J gene: TRBJ2-2
CDR3 protein: CASSPNPGLAGGDGELFF

V gene: TRBV13
J gene: TRBJ1-3
CDR3 protein: CASSPGTGRGNTIYF

V gene: TRBV27
J gene: TRBJ2-1
CDR3 protein: CASSSLQGDEQFF

V gene: TRBV7-9
J gene: TRBJ2-5
CDR3 protein: CASSLTSGQETQYF

V gene: TRBV20-1
J gene: TRBJ2-1
CDR3 protein: CSALRLAGGPNEQFF

V gene: TRBV30
J gene: TRBJ2-1
CDR3 protein: CAWKRTSNEQFF

V gene: TRBV5-1
J gene: TRBJ2-7
CDR3 protein: CASSLGKDSYEQYF

V gene: TRBV20-1
J gene: TRBJ1-2
CDR3 protein: CSASRTGGRGYTF

V gene: TRBV12-3/TRBV12-4
J gene: TRBJ1-1
CDR3 protein: CASSLRASTAHTEAFF

V gene: TRBV19
J gene: TRBJ1-1
CDR3 protein: CASSIRLRARGETEAFF

V gene: TRBV18
J gene: TRBJ2-1
CDR3 protein: CASSPRALYNEQFF

V gene: TRBV5-1
J gene: TRBJ2-1
CDR3 protein: CASSLGTDGGEQFF

V gene: TRBV18
J gene: TRBJ2-1
CDR3 protein: CASSPSPSGGLGEQFF

V gene: TRBV12-3/TRBV12-4
J gene: TRBJ2-5
CDR3 protein: CASSTLPGGGYQETQYF

V gene: TRBV29-1
J gene: TRBJ2-2
CDR3 protein: CSVGQGVVTGELFF

V gene: TRBV4-3
J gene: TRBJ2-3
CDR3 protein: CASSQEAGLARADTQYF

V gene: TRBV12-3/TRBV12-4
J gene: TRBJ2-1
CDR3 protein: CASSLSPLGRRRLPEQFF

V gene: TRBV5-1
J gene: TRBJ2-1
CDR3 protein: CASSLFLATEQFF

V gene: TRBV2
J gene: TRBJ1-4
CDR3 protein: CASRGSPGKRKEKLFF

V gene: TRBV5-1
J gene: TRBJ2-7
CDR3 protein: CASSVPGLAYEQYF

V gene: TRBV4-1
J gene: TRBJ2-1
CDR3 protein: CASSQPTSGGPSYNEQFF

V gene: TRBV20-1
J gene: TRBJ1-2
CDR3 protein: CSAIQASYGYTF

V gene: TRBV7-3
J gene: TRBJ2-1
CDR3 protein: CASSKTGYNEQFF

V gene: TRBV12-3/TRBV12-4
J gene: TRBJ1-1
CDR3 protein: CASSFGGRADTEAFF

V gene: TRBV20-1
J gene: TRBJ1-5
CDR3 protein: CSASLGVPNQPQHF

V gene: TRBV20-1
J gene: TRBJ2-1
CDR3 protein: CSAARTSGGVEQFF

V gene: TRBV5-1
J gene: TRBJ2-5
CDR3 protein: CASSMIQETQYF

V gene: TRBV7-2
J gene: TRBJ2-5
CDR3 protein: CASSLVGTGGGETQYF

V gene: TRBV6-1
J gene: TRBJ2-1
CDR3 protein: CASILARSSYNEQFF

V gene: TRBV5-1
J gene: TRBJ2-1
CDR3 protein: CASSFTSAIYNEQFF

V gene: TRBV5-1
J gene: TRBJ2-6
CDR3 protein: CASSLLVGSSGANVLTF

V gene: TRBV10-3
J gene: TRBJ1-6
CDR3 protein: CAIRDRGKDSPLHF